This TCR beta chain was captured by sequencing in a study of human versus mouse CDR3 diversity and MHC coevolution. Concerning this clone: Other DNA sequences from this sample encode an identical CDR3 as well.

Sequencing used immunoSEQ multiplex PCR; TCRdb keeps in-frame clones, though not all of them. The sample records roughly 86,000 clones, approximately 92% being singletons. Trimming stripped 7 bases from V and 7 bases from J, with 19 bases between. This CDR3 comprises 14 residues. The germline V gene encodes CDR1 SQVTM and CDR2 ANQGSEA. The clonotype comes from a person aged 25 to 69 in good health. The sequencing input was naive CD4+ T cells from blood. Subset denoted: CD45RO-negative CD62L-positive naive CD4 T cells. The rearrangement joins TRBV29-1 to TRBJ2-2, with a tentative D call TRBD2 (5 bases). For the CDR3, the DNA is TGCAGCGGGCGGGCAGTGGGCGCGGGCGGGGAGCTGTTTTTT. Protein: CSGRAVGAGGELFF.